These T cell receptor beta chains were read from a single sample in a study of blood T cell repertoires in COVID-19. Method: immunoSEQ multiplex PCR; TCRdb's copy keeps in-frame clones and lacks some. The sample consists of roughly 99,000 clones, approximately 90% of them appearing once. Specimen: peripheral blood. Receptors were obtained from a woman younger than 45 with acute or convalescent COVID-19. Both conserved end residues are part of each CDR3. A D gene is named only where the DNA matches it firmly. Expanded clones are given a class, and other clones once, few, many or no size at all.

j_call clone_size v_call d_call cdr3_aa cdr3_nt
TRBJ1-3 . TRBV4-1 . CASSQNWENTAGNTIYF TGCGCCAGCAGCCAAAATTGGGAGAATACGGCGGGAAACACCATATATTTT
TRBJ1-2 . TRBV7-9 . CASSNSEQIISTF TGTGCCAGCAGCAATTCGGAACAGATAATCAGCACCTTC
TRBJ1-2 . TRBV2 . CASSVDSSSYGYTF TGTGCCAGCAGTGTGGACAGCTCCTCATATGGCTACACCTTC
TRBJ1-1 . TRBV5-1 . CASSLVTGNTEAFF TGCGCCAGCAGCTTGGTTACTGGGAACACTGAAGCTTTCTTT
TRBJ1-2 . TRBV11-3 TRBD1 CASSLTGTGEEYGYTF TGTGCCAGCAGCCTCACCGGGACAGGGGAGGAATATGGCTACACCTTC
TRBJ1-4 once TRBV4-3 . CASSQAGGLKKLFF TGCGCCAGCAGCCAAGCCGGGGGTCTTAAAAAACTGTTTTTT
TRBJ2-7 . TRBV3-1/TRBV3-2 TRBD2 CASSQGGGLLYEQYF TGTGCCAGCAGCCAAGGGGGGGGGTTGCTCTACGAGCAGTACTTC
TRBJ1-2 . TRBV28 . CASSVPQGRSGYTF TGTGCCAGCAGCGTCCCCCAGGGTCGAAGTGGCTACACCTTC
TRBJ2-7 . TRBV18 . CASSPGTWDEQYF TGTGCCAGCTCACCGGGGACTTGGGACGAGCAGTACTTC
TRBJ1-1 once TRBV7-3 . CASSSGHANTEAFF TGTGCCAGCAGCTCGGGACACGCGAACACTGAAGCTTTCTTT
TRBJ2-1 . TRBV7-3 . CASSLRGPSGNHEQFF TGTGCCAGCAGCTTAAGGGGGCCTAGTGGGAATCATGAGCAGTTCTTC
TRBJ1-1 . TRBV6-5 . CASRLSQGIAEAFF TGTGCCAGCAGGCTCTCACAGGGAATCGCTGAAGCTTTCTTT
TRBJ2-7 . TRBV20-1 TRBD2 CSASEEPLAGAEQYF TGCAGTGCTAGTGAGGAACCGCTAGCGGGAGCCGAGCAGTACTTC
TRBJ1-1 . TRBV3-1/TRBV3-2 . CASSQEGPNTEAFF TGTGCCAGCAGCCAAGAGGGCCCGAACACTGAAGCTTTCTTT
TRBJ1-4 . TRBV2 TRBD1 CASSDRTGSWKLFF TGTGCCAGCAGTGATCGGACAGGTTCGTGGAAACTGTTTTTT
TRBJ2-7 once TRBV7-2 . CASSPRIASLTYEQYF TGTGCCAGCAGCCCCCGCATTGCTAGCTTAACCTACGAGCAGTACTTC
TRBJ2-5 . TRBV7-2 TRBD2 CASSLASGAQETQYF TGTGCCAGCAGCTTAGCTAGCGGGGCGCAAGAGACCCAGTACTTC
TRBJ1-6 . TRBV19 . CASREGQTNNSPLHF TGTGCCTCTAGGGAGGGCCAGACTAATAATTCACCCCTCCACTTT